Described below is a single T cell receptor beta chain sequence and its context. Its matching antigen is unknown. This sample is drawn from a study of T cell responses to AZD1222 COVID-19 vaccine. As for the study in general: Researchers grouped second doses given at about 4 or about 12 weeks into one pool. Study-level points and caveats: Unmutated variant regions are reportedly targeted by nearly half of spike-specific TCRs. None of the repertoires were sampled until the peak T cell response had passed. The donor cohort was predominantly white British with a female majority, and clonal diversity may have been underestimated.

Clones were sequenced by immunoSEQ multiplex PCR, and TCRdb holds only the in-frame ones, with some missing. The sample yields approximately 160,000 clones, under 95% seen once. The CDR3 covers 14 residues. Looked up from germline, CDR1 is SEHNR and CDR2 is FQNEAQ (reference sequence). V was trimmed by 2 bases and J by 8 bases, leaving 12 bases between them. The receptor comes from an adult in good health. The chain uses TRBV7-9 and TRBJ1-4, with unresolved D. Here the sequenced sample was peripheral blood, taken on day 0 of AZD1222 vaccination. This chain's CDR3 is CASSLSAPLEKLFF. The CDR3 DNA reads as TGTGCCAGCAGCTTATCGGCGCCTTTGGAAAAACTGTTTTTT. Together with reference TRBV7-9 and TRBJ1-4, the CDR3 gives the full variable domain: DTGVSQNPRHKITKRGQNVTFRCDPISEHNRLYWYRQTLGQGPEFLTYFQNEAQLEKSRLLSDRFSAERPKGSFSTLEIQRTEQGDSAMYLCASSLSAPLEKLFFGSGTQLSVL.